Below are 6 T cell receptor beta chains sequenced from a single sample in a study of blood T cell repertoires in COVID-19. Method: immunoSEQ multiplex PCR; TCRdb's copy keeps in-frame clones and lacks some. This sample yields about 270,000 clones, of which about 91% are seen a single time; 0.95% to 1.5% belongs to the top ten. The sequenced material came from PBMCs or T cells enriched from blood (not recorded which). The receptors stem from a woman aged 40-49 years with acute COVID-19.

The J gene is TRBJ2-3, the V gene TRBV6-5; TRBD2 aligns across 7 bases. There are 12 residues in the CDR3. V dropped 10 bases and J dropped 5; count of bases not matched to a gene: 6. The germline gives CDR1 MNHEY, CDR2 SVGAGI. The CDR3 region is CATRRELDTQYF. CDR3 coding DNA: TGTGCCACTAGGCGGGAGTTAGATACGCAGTATTTT.

The chain links TRBV20-1 to TRBJ2-5; a possible D gene is TRBD2 (6 bases). Germline V gene data show CDR1 as DFQATT and CDR2 as SNEGSKA (reference sequence). The CDR3 extends over 11 amino acids. CDR3 bases: TGCAGGGGGGACTACCAAGAGACCCAGTACTTC. As protein: CRGDYQETQYF.

This chain joins TRBV6-5 and TRBJ2-1, with D uncertain. The V end lost 9 bases, the J end lost 3 bases, and 9 bases lay between the germline ends. Germline V CDR1 and CDR2: MNHEY, SVGAGI. The CDR3 consists of 12 residues. Written as DNA, the CDR3 is TGTGCCAGTTCAGGTTACTACAATGAGCAGTTCTTC. This sequence encodes CASSGYYNEQFF.

The chain uses TRBV24-1 and TRBJ1-2; 12 bases agree with TRBD1. The V gene's germline CDR1 is KGHDR and CDR2 SFDVKD. Trimming removed 4 bases from V and 6 bases from J; junction bases left unmatched: 5. This CDR3 comprises 15 residues. The CDR3 is CATSEGTGGANGYTF. The CDR3 nucleotides read TGTGCCACCAGTGAAGGGACAGGGGGCGCCAATGGCTACACCTTC.

The chain has TRBV7-9 and TRBJ2-7; TRBD1 might be the D (6 bases). The CDR3 length is 14 residues. V was trimmed by 5 bases and J by 2 bases, leaving 13 bases between them. Germline V CDR1 and CDR2: SEHNR, FQNEAQ (reference sequence). The CDR3 DNA follows: TGTGCCAGCAGCGACCGGGACACCGCCTACGAGCAGTACTTC. It translates to CASSDRDTAYEQYF.

In DNA, the CDR3 is TGCGCCAGCAGCCAAGTGCAACTAGCGGGAGGAGATACGCAGTATTTT. Translating it yields CASSQVQLAGGDTQYF. The chain combines TRBV4-1 with TRBJ2-3; 12 nucleotides match TRBD2. J lost 5 bases, V lost 1 base, and 4 bases had no gene match. CDR3 length: 16 residues. Germline V gene lookup returns CDR1 MGHRA and CDR2 YSYEKL.